A selection of T cell receptor beta chains follows, all from one sample in a study of shared clonotypes between healthy human individuals. The data were produced by immunoSEQ multiplex PCR, yet TCRdb's version contains in-frame clones alone and is incomplete. The sample carries over a million clones, around 74% recorded once. Sequenced sample: memory CD4+ T cells sorted from blood. The receptor set was obtained from a man aged 18-30 years in good health. CDR3s include the opening cysteine and the closing phenylalanine or tryptophan. Each record gives: D gene, J gene, V gene, clone size, CDR3 DNA, CDR3 protein. D genes are given only for firm matches. Only part of the rows carry a size: once, few, many, or a class if the clone is expanded.

NA	TRBJ2-3	TRBV10-1	NA	TGCGCCAGCAGTTTTGGGGGCACAGATACGCAGTATTTT	CASSFGGTDTQYF
NA	TRBJ1-6	TRBV30	NA	TGTGCCTGTATGTTAAATAATTCACCCCTCCACTTT	CACMLNNSPLHF
NA	TRBJ1-6	TRBV11-2	NA	TGTGCCAGCAGCCCCCGCCCCAATCAATCACCCCTCCACTTT	CASSPRPNQSPLHF
NA	TRBJ1-5	TRBV29-1	NA	TGCAGCGTTGAACTTGGGGGGAATCAGCCCCAGCATTTT	CSVELGGNQPQHF
NA	TRBJ2-5	TRBV18	NA	TGTGCCAGCTCACCCCCCTCGGCCGCCCGGGAGACCCAGTACTTC	CASSPPSAARETQYF
TRBD1	TRBJ1-2	TRBV28	NA	TGTGCCAGCAGCCAGACAGGGGGCGGCTATGGCTACACCTTC	CASSQTGGGYGYTF
NA	TRBJ1-1	TRBV28	NA	TGTGCCAGCAGCACGGGAGGGGAGGGGAACACTGAAGCTTTCTTT	CASSTGGEGNTEAFF
NA	TRBJ2-5	TRBV10-3	NA	TGTGCCATCAGTGAGCCGCGATCGGGCCAAGAGACCCAGTACTTC	CAISEPRSGQETQYF
NA	TRBJ2-7	TRBV7-2	once	TGTGCCAGCAGTCCAACTGCGGGGAGATACGAGCAGTACTTC	CASSPTAGRYEQYF
TRBD2	TRBJ2-7	TRBV12-5	NA	TGTGCTAGTGTTGGAGCGGGAGGGCCTTACGAGCAGTACTTC	CASVGAGGPYEQYF
TRBD1	TRBJ2-1	TRBV19	NA	TGTGCCAGTACAGACAGGGGCTATGAGCAGTTCTTC	CASTDRGYEQFF
TRBD1	TRBJ2-7	TRBV5-1	NA	TGCGCCAGCAGCTTGGTTGGGACAGGGACCTACGAGCAGTACTTC	CASSLVGTGTYEQYF
NA	TRBJ1-1	TRBV9	NA	TGTGCCAGCAGCGTAGCAGTCAACACTGAAGCTTTCTTT	CASSVAVNTEAFF
NA	TRBJ1-5	TRBV18	NA	TGTGCCAGCTCACCATCACAGGCCAATCAGCCCCAGCATTTT	CASSPSQANQPQHF
NA	TRBJ1-1	TRBV30	NA	TGTGCCTGGAGTTGGGCCCGAAACACTGAAGCTTTCTTT	CAWSWARNTEAFF
NA	TRBJ2-1	TRBV11-3	few	TGTGCCAGCAGCTTGAGCGGCTCCTACAATGAGCAGTTCTTC	CASSLSGSYNEQFF
NA	TRBJ2-3	TRBV12-5	many	TGTGCTAGTGGTTTGGTAGTTGCGGCGGGGAAGACTAGCACAGATACGCAGTATTTT	CASGLVVAAGKTSTDTQYF
NA	TRBJ2-3	TRBV6-1	NA	TGTGCCAGCAGTGGACTATTCCAACTCACAGATACGCAGTATTTT	CASSGLFQLTDTQYF
NA	TRBJ2-7	TRBV25-1	NA	TGTGCCAGCAGTAGGGGGTTCGAGCAGTACTTC	CASSRGFEQYF
NA	TRBJ2-5	TRBV19	once	TGTGCCAGTAGTATCAGGGGCAGGGTGGAACAAGAGACCCAGTACTTC	CASSIRGRVEQETQYF
TRBD1	TRBJ1-2	TRBV5-1	once	TGCGCCAGCGGCCTCCGGACAGGGGATGGCTACACCTTC	CASGLRTGDGYTF
NA	TRBJ1-3	TRBV9	NA	TGTGCCAGCAGCGTACGTGGGCAGACCCACTCTGGAAACACCATATATTTT	CASSVRGQTHSGNTIYF
NA	TRBJ1-1	TRBV5-4	few	TGTGCCAGCAGCAGAGGGGTGAACACTGAAGCTTTCTTT	CASSRGVNTEAFF
NA	TRBJ1-1	TRBV7-9	NA	TGTGCCAGCAGCCACCTGCGCCTGGGACCCTCTGAGGACACTGAAGCTTTCTTT	CASSHLRLGPSEDTEAFF
NA	TRBJ2-7	TRBV28	NA	TGTGCCAGCAGTTCTTCAGGGGAAAAGCAGTACTTC	CASSSSGEKQYF
NA	TRBJ2-7	TRBV5-4	NA	TGTGCCAGCAGCAGCGCTGGCGGTCCTACCTACGAGCAGTACTTC	CASSSAGGPTYEQYF
TRBD1	TRBJ2-5	TRBV5-6	NA	TGTGCCAGCAGTCAACGACAGGGAACTAAGACCCAGTACTTC	CASSQRQGTKTQYF
NA	TRBJ1-6	TRBV18	NA	TGTGCCAGCTCACGGGGAGGGAGCGATAATTCACCCCTCCACTTT	CASSRGGSDNSPLHF
TRBD1	TRBJ1-5	TRBV2	NA	TGTGCCAGCACCGAAAGGGCAGGGACAGGCAATCAGCCCCAGCATTTT	CASTERAGTGNQPQHF
NA	TRBJ2-1	TRBV4-3	NA	TGCGCCAGCAGCCAAGAGATTGGGCATGAGCAGTTCTTC	CASSQEIGHEQFF
TRBD2	TRBJ2-3	TRBV25-1	NA	TGTGCCAGCAGTGGCTTTCTCGGTAGCGGGGGCTCAGATACGCAGTATTTT	CASSGFLGSGGSDTQYF
TRBD1	TRBJ2-4	TRBV5-1	NA	TGCGCCAGCAGCTTGGGACAGGGGGCTGCCAAAAACATTCAGTACTTC	CASSLGQGAAKNIQYF
NA	TRBJ2-2	TRBV27	NA	TGTGCCAGCAGTTTACGTAATCTCTACACCGGGGAGCTGTTTTTT	CASSLRNLYTGELFF
NA	TRBJ2-1	TRBV10-1	NA	TGCGCCAGCAGTGAGGATGCCTGGGATGAGCAGTTCTTC	CASSEDAWDEQFF
TRBD1	TRBJ1-1	TRBV28	few	TGTGCCAGCGGCGGACAGGGGTTAGCTTTCTTT	CASGGQGLAFF
NA	TRBJ2-3	TRBV9	NA	TGTGCCAGCAGCGCCCGTAGCAACGTCGATACGCAGTATTTT	CASSARSNVDTQYF
TRBD2	TRBJ2-3	TRBV7-2	once	TGTGCCAGCAGCTTAGTCCGGGGGGGCACAGATACGCAGTATTTT	CASSLVRGGTDTQYF
NA	TRBJ2-1	TRBV5-1	NA	TGCGCCAGCAGCTTCACAGAACACAATGAGCAGTTCTTC	CASSFTEHNEQFF
TRBD2	TRBJ2-5	TRBV4-1	NA	TGCGCCAGCTATGGGGGGACTAGAGGGCCTCTGCAAGAGACCCAGTACTTC	CASYGGTRGPLQETQYF
TRBD2	TRBJ2-1	TRBV10-3	NA	TGTGCCATCAGTGACCTAGCGGGGGGGCCACAAGAGCAGTTCTTC	CAISDLAGGPQEQFF